The entry below gives a single T cell receptor beta chain sequence along with its context. This CDR3 is 15 amino acids long. Per germline, CDR1 SGHVS and CDR2 FQNEAQ. Germline trimming cut 4 bases from V and 7 bases from J; bases unmatched to any gene: 7. While infection was still active, Seattle patients were enrolled and then followed longitudinally. In the authors' methods: Amplification with reference gene primers provided the estimates of nucleated cell counts. Measured with immunoSEQ multiplex PCR; TCRdb has only the in-frame clones, and not every one. The V and J calls and clone size were taken over from that table, and D and trimming were inferred from the DNA. The table lists 200,000 to 250,000 clones, around 83% of them singletons. The sample belongs to a study of blood T cell repertoires in COVID-19. Overall study: The origin of the acute and convalescent COVID-19 samples was the United States, Italy and Spain. Sources were T cells, B-cell-depleted T cells, or PBMCs; the material itself was cDNA or gDNA.

This rearrangement joins TRBV7-8 to TRBJ1-6; TRBD1 matches 7 bases. The clonotype originates from a woman aged 45-60 years with COVID-19, enrolled during active disease. Sequenced sample: peripheral blood. The CDR3 loop reads CASSSRDSPNSPLHF. The CDR3 nucleotides are TGTGCCAGCAGCTCCCGGGACAGCCCAAATTCACCCCTCCACTTT. The full variable domain, with the rest looked up from reference TRBV7-8 and TRBJ1-6, is GAGVSQSPRYKVAKRGQDVALRCDPISGHVSLFWYQQALGQGPEFLTYFQNEAQLDKSGLPSDRFFAERPEGSVSTLKIQRTQQEDSAVYLCASSSRDSPNSPLHFGNGTRLTVT.